This T cell receptor (beta chain) emerged from a study of a mutant IDH1 vaccine in newly diagnosed glioma. For the study at large: Treated patients comprised approximately 62% males and about 38% females, mean age about 38 years. Earlier care involved radiotherapy, temozolomide, or both, and the majority received both. Study-level findings and limits: Pseudoprogression seemed unrelated to changes in top peripheral T cell clonotypes.

Time point indicated: baseline, week 1 (first vaccination visit). Sample treatment: pre-vaccination baseline after standard-of-care therapy. New astrocytomas of WHO grade 3 or 4 that were IDH1-mutant and ATRX-lost were found in the donors. This CDR3 region has 15 residues. CDR1 is SGHVS, CDR2 FQNEAQ, per germline. J gave up 5 bases and V 5 bases, and 11 bases lay outside the gene matches. With respect to this clone: Its antigen remains unidentified.

Assay: immunoSEQ multiplex PCR; the TCRdb copy retains only in-frame clones and omits some. The repertoire holds tens of thousands of clones, with about 83% as singletons. The TCR originated in a woman in her fifties or sixties with glioma. The V and J genes are TRBV7-8 and TRBJ2-7, with TRBD2 matching 8 bases. Sequencing used PBMCs, obtained from a glioma patient treated with radiotherapy, temozolomide or both. The CDR3 coding sequence is TGTGCCAGCAGCCACCGGGGGGGCCCTACCGACGAGCAGTACTTC. Translation: CASSHRGGPTDEQYF.